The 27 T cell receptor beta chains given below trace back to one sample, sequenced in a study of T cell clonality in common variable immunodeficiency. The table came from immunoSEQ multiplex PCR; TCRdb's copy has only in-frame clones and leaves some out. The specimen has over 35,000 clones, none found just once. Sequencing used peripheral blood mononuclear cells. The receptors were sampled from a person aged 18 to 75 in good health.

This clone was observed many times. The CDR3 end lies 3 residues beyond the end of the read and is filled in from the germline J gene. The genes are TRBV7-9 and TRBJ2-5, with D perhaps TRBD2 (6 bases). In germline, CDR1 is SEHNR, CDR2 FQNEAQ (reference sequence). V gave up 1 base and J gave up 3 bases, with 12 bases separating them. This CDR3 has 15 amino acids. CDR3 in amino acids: CASSLVGTDKETQYF. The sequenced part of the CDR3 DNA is TGTGCCAGCAGCTTAGTTGGGACTGATAAAGAGACC.

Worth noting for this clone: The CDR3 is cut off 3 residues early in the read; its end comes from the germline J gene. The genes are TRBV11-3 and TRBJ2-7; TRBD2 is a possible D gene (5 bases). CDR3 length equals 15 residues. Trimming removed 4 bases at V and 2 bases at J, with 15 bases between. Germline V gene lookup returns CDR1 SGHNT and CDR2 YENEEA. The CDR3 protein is CASSSPGVGTYEQYF. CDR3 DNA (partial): TGTGCCAGCAGCTCGCCCGGGGTCGGGACCTACGAG.

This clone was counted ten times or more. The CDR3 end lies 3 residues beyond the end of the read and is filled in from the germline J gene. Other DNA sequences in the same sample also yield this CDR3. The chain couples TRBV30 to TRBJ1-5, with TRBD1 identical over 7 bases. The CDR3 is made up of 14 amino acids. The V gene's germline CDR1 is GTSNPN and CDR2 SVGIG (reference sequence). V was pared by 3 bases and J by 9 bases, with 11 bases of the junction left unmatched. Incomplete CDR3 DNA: TGTGCCTGGAGAATAGGGGGCTCGGCGGGGCCC. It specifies CAWRIGGSAGP. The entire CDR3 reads CAWRIGGSAGPQHF.

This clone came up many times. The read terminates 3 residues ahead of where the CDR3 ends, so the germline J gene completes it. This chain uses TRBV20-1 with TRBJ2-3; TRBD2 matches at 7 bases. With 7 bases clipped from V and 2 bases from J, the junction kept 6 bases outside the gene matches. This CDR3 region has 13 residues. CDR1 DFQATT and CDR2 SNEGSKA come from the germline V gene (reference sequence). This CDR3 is CSVLAESTDTQYF. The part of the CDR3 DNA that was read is TGCAGTGTTCTAGCGGAGTCCACAGATACG.

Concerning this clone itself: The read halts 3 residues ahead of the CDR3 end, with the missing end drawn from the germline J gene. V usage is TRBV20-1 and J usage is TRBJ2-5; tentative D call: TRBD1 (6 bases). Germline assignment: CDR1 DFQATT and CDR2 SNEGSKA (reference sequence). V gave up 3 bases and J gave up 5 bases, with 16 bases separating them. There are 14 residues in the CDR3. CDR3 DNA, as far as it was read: TGCAGTGCTAGGCCTACAGGGTCGGGGGAGACC. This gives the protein CSARPTGSGET. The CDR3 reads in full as CSARPTGSGETQYF.

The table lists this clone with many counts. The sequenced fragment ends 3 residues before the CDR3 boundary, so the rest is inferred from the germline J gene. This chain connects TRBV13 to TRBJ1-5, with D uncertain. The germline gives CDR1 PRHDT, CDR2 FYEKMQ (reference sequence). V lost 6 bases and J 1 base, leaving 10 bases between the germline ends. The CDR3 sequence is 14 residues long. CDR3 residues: CASSFRGSNQPQHF. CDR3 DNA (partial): TGTGCCAGCAGTTTTAGAGGGAGCAATCAGCCC.

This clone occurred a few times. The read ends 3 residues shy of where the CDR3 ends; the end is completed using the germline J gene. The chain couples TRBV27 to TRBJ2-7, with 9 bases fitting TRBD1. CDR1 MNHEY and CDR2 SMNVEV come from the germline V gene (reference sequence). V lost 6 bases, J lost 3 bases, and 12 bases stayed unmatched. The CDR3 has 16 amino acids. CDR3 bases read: TGTGCCAGCAGCGCGCGAGCCGGGACAGGGAACTACGAG. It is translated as CASSARAGTGNYE. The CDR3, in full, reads CASSARAGTGNYEQYF.

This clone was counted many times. The CDR3 sequence is CASSHTGGEDEQYF. CDR3 DNA (partial): TGCGCCAGCAGCCACACAGGGGGCGAGGACGAG. The rearrangement links TRBV4-1 to TRBJ2-7, with 9 positions matching TRBD1. The CDR3 extends 3 residues past the end of the read, so its final part is completed from the germline J gene. Germline loops: CDR1 MGHRA, CDR2 YSYEKL. V trimming: 3 bases; J trimming: 5 bases; junction bases outside the gene matches: 5. This CDR3 contains 14 residues.

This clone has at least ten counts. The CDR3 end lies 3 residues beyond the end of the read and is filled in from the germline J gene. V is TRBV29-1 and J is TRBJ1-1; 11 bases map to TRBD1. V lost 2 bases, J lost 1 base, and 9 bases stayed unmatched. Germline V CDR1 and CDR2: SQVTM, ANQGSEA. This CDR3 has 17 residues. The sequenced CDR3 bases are TGCAGCGTTGAAAAGAATGGACAGGGGGCAGGGAACACTGAA. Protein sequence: CSVEKNGQGAGNTE. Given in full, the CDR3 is CSVEKNGQGAGNTEAFF.

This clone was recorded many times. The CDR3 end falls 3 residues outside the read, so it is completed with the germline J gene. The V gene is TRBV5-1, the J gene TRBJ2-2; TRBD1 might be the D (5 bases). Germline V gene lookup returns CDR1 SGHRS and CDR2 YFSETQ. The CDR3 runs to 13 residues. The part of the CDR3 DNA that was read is TGCGCCAGCAGGCCTTCTGGGGCCAACGTG. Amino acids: CASRPSGANV. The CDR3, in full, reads CASRPSGANVLFF.

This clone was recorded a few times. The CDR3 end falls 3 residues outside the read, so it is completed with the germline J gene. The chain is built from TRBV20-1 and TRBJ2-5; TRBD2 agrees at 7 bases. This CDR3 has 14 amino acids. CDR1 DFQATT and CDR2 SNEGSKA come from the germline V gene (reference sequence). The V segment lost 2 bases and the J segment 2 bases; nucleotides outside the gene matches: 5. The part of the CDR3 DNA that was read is TGCAGTGCTAGACGACTAGCCCTACAAGAGACC. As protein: CSARRLALQET. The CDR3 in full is CSARRLALQETQYF.

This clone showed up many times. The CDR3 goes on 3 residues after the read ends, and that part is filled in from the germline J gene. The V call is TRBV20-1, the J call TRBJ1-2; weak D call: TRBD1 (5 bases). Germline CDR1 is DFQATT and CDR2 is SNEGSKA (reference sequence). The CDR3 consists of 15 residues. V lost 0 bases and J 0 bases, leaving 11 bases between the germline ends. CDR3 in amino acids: CSARDPGGPNYGYTF. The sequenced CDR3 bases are TGCAGTGCTAGAGATCCGGGGGGACCTAACTATGGC.

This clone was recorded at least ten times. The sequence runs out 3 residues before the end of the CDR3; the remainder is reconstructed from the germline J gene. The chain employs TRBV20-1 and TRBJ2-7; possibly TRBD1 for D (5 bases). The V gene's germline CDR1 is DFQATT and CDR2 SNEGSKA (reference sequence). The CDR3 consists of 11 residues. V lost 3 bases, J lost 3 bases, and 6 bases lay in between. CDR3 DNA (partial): TGCAGTGCTAGGCAGGGCTACGAG. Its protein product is CSARQGYE. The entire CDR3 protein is CSARQGYEQYF.

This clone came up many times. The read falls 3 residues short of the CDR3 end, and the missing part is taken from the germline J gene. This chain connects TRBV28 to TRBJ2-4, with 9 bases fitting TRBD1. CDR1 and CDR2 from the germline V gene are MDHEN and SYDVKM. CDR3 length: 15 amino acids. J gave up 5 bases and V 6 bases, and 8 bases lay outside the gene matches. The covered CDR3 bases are TGTGCCAGCAGGGGGACAGGGTTGGGGGAAAACATT. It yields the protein CASRGTGLGENI. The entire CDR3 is CASRGTGLGENIQYF.

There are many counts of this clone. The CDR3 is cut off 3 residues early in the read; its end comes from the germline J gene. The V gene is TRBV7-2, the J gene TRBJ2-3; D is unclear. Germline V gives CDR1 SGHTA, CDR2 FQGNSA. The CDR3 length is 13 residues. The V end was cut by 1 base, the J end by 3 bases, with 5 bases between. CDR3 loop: CASSLGGTDTQYF. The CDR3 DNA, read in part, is TGTGCCAGCAGCTTAGGCGGAACAGATACG.

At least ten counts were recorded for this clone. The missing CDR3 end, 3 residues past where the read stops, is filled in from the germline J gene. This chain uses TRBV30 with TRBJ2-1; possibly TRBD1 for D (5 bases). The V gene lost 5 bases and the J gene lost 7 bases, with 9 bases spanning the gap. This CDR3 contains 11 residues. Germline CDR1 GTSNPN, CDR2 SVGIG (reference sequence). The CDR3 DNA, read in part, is TGTGCCTGGGGCAGGGTTAATGAG. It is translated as CAWGRVNE. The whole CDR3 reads CAWGRVNEQFF.

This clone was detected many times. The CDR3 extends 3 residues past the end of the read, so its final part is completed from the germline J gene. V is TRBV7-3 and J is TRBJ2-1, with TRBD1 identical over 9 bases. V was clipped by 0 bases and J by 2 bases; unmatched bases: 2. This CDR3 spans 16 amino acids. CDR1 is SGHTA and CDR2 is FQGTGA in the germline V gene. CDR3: CASSLTGQGPYNEQFF. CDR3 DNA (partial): TGTGCCAGCAGCTTAACTGGACAGGGGCCCTACAATGAG.

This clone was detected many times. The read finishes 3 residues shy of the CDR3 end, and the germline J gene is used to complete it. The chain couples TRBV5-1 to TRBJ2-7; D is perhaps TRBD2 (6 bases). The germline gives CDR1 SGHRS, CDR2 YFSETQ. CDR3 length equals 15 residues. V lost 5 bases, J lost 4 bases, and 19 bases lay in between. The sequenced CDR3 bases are TGCGCCAGCAGTTTTTCTCTAGTGGGGGGATACGAG. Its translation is CASSFSLVGGYE. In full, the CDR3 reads CASSFSLVGGYEQYF. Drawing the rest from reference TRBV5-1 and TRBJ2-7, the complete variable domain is KAGVTQTPRYLIKTRGQQVTLSCSPISGHRSVSWYQQTPGQGLQFLFEYFSETQRNKGNFPGRFSGRQFSNSRSEMNVSTLELGDSALYLCASSFSLVGGYEQYFGPGTRLTVT.

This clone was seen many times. The DNA read from the CDR3 is TGTGCTGGGGGCCAGTCTGGGGCCAACGTC. It encodes CAGGQSGANV. The entire CDR3 is CAGGQSGANVLTF. The rearrangement uses TRBV30 and TRBJ2-6, with a weak D call TRBD1 (6 bases). The read comes to an end 3 residues before the CDR3 does, leaving the germline J gene to fill in the end. This CDR3 has 13 amino acids. Per germline, CDR1 GTSNPN and CDR2 SVGIG (reference sequence).

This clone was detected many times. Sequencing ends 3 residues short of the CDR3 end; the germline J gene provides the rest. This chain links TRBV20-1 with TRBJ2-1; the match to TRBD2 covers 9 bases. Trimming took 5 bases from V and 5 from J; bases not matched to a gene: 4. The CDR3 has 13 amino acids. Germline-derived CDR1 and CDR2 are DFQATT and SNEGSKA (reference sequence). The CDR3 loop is CSALTSGNNEQFF. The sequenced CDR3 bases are TGCAGTGCTCTGACTAGCGGAAACAATGAG.

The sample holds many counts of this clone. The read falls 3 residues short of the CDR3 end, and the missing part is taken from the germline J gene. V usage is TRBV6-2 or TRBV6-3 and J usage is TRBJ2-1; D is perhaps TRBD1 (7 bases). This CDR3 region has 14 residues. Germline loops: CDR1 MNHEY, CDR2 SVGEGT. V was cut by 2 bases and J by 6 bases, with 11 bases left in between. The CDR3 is CASSYRGTANEQFF. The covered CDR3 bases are TGTGCCAGCAGTTACCGGGGGACAGCCAATGAG.

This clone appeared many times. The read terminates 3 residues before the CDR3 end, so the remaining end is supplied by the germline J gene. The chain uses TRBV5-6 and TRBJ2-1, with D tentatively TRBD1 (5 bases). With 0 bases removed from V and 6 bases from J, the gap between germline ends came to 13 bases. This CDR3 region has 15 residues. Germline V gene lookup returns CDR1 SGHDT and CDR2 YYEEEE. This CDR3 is CASSLGWGAPNEQFF. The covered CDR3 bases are TGTGCCAGCAGCTTGGGCTGGGGCGCCCCCAATGAG.

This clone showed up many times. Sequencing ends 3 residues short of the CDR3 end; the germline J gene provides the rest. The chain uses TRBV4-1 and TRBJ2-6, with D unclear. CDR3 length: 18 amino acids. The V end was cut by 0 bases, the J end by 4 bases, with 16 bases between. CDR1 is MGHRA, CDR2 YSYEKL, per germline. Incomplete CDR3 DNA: TGCGCCAGCAGCCAAGAAAGGCGGCCGGGTCCAGGGGCCAACGTC. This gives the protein CASSQERRPGPGANV. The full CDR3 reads CASSQERRPGPGANVLTF.

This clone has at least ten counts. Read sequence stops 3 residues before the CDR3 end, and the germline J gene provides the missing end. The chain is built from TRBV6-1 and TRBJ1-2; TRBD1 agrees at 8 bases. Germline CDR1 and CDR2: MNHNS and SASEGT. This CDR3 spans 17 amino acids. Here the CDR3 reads CASSESPGTGLSGGYTF. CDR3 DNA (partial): TGTGCCAGCAGTGAATCGCCCGGGACAGGACTTTCTGGGGGC.

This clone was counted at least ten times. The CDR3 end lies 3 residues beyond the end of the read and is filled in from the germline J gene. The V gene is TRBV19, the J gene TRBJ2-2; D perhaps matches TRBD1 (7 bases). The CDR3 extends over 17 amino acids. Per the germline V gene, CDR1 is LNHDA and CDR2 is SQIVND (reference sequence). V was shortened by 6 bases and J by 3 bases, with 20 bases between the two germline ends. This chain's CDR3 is CASSHPLDREDTGELFF. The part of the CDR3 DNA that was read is TGTGCCAGTAGCCACCCCCTCGACAGGGAGGACACCGGGGAG.

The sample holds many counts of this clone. CDR3 sequence reads: CASWGLAGVPGELFF. CDR3 bases read: TGTGCCAGTTGGGGGCTAGCGGGAGTCCCCGGGGAG. The chain is built from TRBV19 and TRBJ2-2, with TRBD2 matching 10 bases. The missing CDR3 end, 3 residues past where the read stops, is filled in from the germline J gene. Germline lookup yields CDR1 LNHDA and CDR2 SQIVND (reference sequence). The CDR3 contains 15 residues. V shed 8 bases and J 6 bases; nucleotides not matched to a gene: 9.

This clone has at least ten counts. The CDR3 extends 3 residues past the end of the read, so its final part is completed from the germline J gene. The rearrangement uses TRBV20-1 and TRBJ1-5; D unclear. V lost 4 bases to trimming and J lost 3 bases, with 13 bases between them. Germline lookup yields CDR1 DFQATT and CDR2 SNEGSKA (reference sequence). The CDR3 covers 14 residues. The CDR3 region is CSATQITNNQPQHF. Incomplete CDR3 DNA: TGCAGTGCTACACAGATAACCAACAATCAGCCC.